This is a list of T cell receptor beta chains from one sample in a study of regulatory T cells in long-lasting Graves disease. TCRdb re-derived calls from the multiplex PCR reads in MiXCR, one entry per CDR3 protein. This repertoire shows about 540,000 distinct CDR3 sequences, roughly 13% found once; its top ten account for roughly 10%. The sample also formed part of further work on T cells in Graves' hyperthyroidism and ophthalmopathy.

The sample in question was peripheral blood mononuclear cells (PBMCs), obtained at new diagnosis, from a patient treated with antithyroid drugs. These receptors were collected from a man younger than 40 with Graves disease. Each CDR3 is given with its conserved first and last residue. The order of the fields is J gene, D gene, CDR3 length, V gene, clone size, CDR3 protein, CDR3 DNA. The D gene is left open where the match is weak. A row's size may be missing; if present it is once, few, many or a size class.

>TRBJ1-2|.|14|TRBV27|many
CASSLSEGFYGYTF
TGTGCCAGCAGTTTATCAGAAGGATTCTATGGCTACACCTTC
>TRBJ1-6|.|16|TRBV7-9|many
CASSLAADGGGSPLHF
TGTGCCAGCAGCTTAGCAGCGGACGGAGGTGGTTCACCCCTCCACTTT
>TRBJ2-7|TRBD2|15|TRBV6-1|.
CASSTGTSGRREQYF
TGTGCCAGCAGTACTGGGACTAGCGGGAGAAGGGAGCAGTACTTC
>TRBJ2-7|TRBD1|15|TRBV6-1|many
CASSVFRTGVYEQYF
TGTGCCAGCAGTGTTTTCCGGACAGGGGTCTACGAGCAGTACTTC
>TRBJ2-1|.|15|TRBV4-1|.
CASIAKPGREDEQFF
TGCGCCAGCATAGCCAAGCCGGGGAGAGAAGATGAGCAGTTCTTC
>TRBJ2-5|.|14|TRBV6-2/TRBV6-3|many
CASSYLGRKETQYF
TGTGCCAGCAGTTACCTCGGTCGCAAAGAGACCCAGTACTTC
>TRBJ2-7|TRBD2|15|TRBV20-1|few
CSAPMALAGVYEQYF
TGCAGTGCTCCAATGGCGCTAGCGGGAGTCTACGAGCAGTACTTC
>TRBJ2-7|.|14|TRBV12-3/TRBV12-4|.
CASSLRGSTYEQYF
TGTGCCAGCAGTTTAAGGGGGTCCACCTACGAGCAGTACTTC
>TRBJ2-3|TRBD2|17|TRBV3-1|.
CASSQGATSGPTDTQYF
TGTGCCAGCAGCCAAGGTGCTACTAGCGGGCCAACAGATACGCAGTATTTT
>TRBJ2-5|.|13|TRBV6-2/TRBV6-3|.
CASRRAGRETQYF
TGTGCCAGCAGGAGGGCGGGGAGAGAGACCCAGTACTTC
>TRBJ2-3|TRBD2|17|TRBV5-1|many
CASSSTGSGRLTDTQYF
TGCGCCAGCAGCTCAACGGGTAGCGGGAGGCTCACAGATACGCAGTATTTT
>TRBJ1-5|.|14|TRBV18|many
CASSPPEGNQPQHF
TGTGCCAGCTCTCCTCCCGAGGGCAATCAGCCCCAGCATTTT
>TRBJ1-2|.|17|TRBV24-1|few
CATSDPTDTGANYGYTF
TGTGCCACCAGTGATCCAACCGATACGGGAGCTAACTATGGCTACACCTTC
>TRBJ2-1|.|16|TRBV5-1|few
CASSLDVGSSHNEQFF
TGCGCCAGCAGCTTGGATGTTGGGAGCTCCCACAATGAGCAGTTCTTC
>TRBJ2-7|.|15|TRBV29-1|few
CSVEGGRTGSYEQYF
TGCAGCGTTGAGGGGGGAAGGACCGGCTCCTACGAGCAGTACTTC
>TRBJ2-7|.|16|TRBV2|many
CASSDPIAGGWGEQYF
TGTGCCAGCAGTGACCCCATAGCCGGCGGGTGGGGCGAGCAGTACTTC
>TRBJ2-1|.|15|TRBV6-5|few
CASSYGGDNDNEQFF
TGTGCCAGCAGTTACGGGGGTGATAACGACAATGAGCAGTTCTTC
>TRBJ2-2|.|14|TRBV7-9|few
CASSLTLDWGELFF
TGTGCCAGCAGCTTAACCCTCGACTGGGGGGAGCTGTTTTTT
>TRBJ1-2|.|16|TRBV19|few
CASRKRNEGGNYGYTF
TGTGCCAGTAGGAAACGGAATGAGGGTGGTAACTATGGCTACACCTTC
>TRBJ2-7|.|14|TRBV7-9|many
CASRLDGQSYEQYF
TGTGCCAGCAGGTTAGATGGGCAGTCCTACGAGCAGTACTTC
>TRBJ2-7|.|12|TRBV5-8|many
CASSFGNYEQYF
TGTGCCAGCAGCTTCGGGAACTACGAGCAGTACTTC